A single sample is the source of the 3 T cell receptor beta chains below, sequenced in a study of T cells in Graves' hyperthyroidism and ophthalmopathy. Amplified TCR beta CDR3 regions came from RNA transcripts. During a first-round RT-PCR of the TCR CDR3, the HTBI primer set was used. TCRdb fed the multiplex PCR reads into MiXCR, producing one record per CDR3 protein. This table holds approximately 370,000 distinct CDR3 sequences, approximately 18% found once. The sample consisted of blood. Receptors were obtained from a woman aged 25 to 39 with Graves' hyperthyroidism that later progressed to Graves' ophthalmopathy.

This clonotype was seen at least ten times. The chain couples TRBV20-1 to TRBJ2-1; tentatively, D is TRBD1 (6 bases). The CDR3 has 14 residues. V lost 5 bases and J lost 9, with 20 bases in between. The germline V gene encodes CDR1 DFQATT and CDR2 SNEGSKA (reference sequence). CDR3 bases: TGCAGTGCTTCGGACAGTTTGGTGGCCTCTGAGCAGTTCTTC. It specifies CSASDSLVASEQFF.

Ten or more counts support this clonotype. The J gene is TRBJ2-7, the V gene TRBV6-2 or TRBV6-3, with unresolved D. The CDR3 is 12 amino acids. The germline CDR1 and CDR2 sequences are MNHEY and SVGEGT. Trimming left V 6 bases short and J 4 bases short, with 10 bases between. CDR3 protein: CASSIGDYEQYF. CDR3 nucleotides: TGTGCCAGCAGCATTGGGGATTACGAGCAGTACTTC.

This clonotype was seen only a few times. The genes are TRBV4-1 and TRBJ2-1; the match to TRBD2 covers 7 bases. Germline V gene data show CDR1 as MGHRA and CDR2 as YSYEKL. V was pared by 4 bases and J by 0 bases, with 9 bases of the junction left unmatched. The CDR3 sequence is 17 residues long. The CDR3 DNA reads as TGCGCCAGCAGCCCAGCGCCTGGGGGGGGCTCCTACAATGAGCAGTTCTTC. Translated, it gives CASSPAPGGGSYNEQFF.